The 12 T cell receptor beta chains in this list originate from one sample, sequenced in a study of blood T cell repertoires in COVID-19. Produced via immunoSEQ multiplex PCR; TCRdb's table is partial and in-frame only. The sample yields 170,000 or so clones, approximately 84% seen once. The sample was PBMCs or T cells enriched from blood (not recorded which). These receptors originate from a woman aged 50 to 60 who had recovered from COVID-19.

Only a few counts were recorded for this clone. The chain recombines TRBV7-9 with TRBJ2-1; D may be TRBD1 (5 bases). CDR3 length: 15 residues. Trimming pared 2 bases from V and 8 bases from J, leaving 16 bases between. Germline loops: CDR1 SEHNR, CDR2 FQNEAQ (reference sequence). The DNA of the CDR3 is TGTGCCAGCAGCTTATCTCAGGGATTGGTCTATGAGCAGTTCTTC. It codes for CASSLSQGLVYEQFF.

The chain links TRBV6-5 to TRBJ2-7, with TRBD2 identical over 12 bases. The CDR3 sequence is 15 residues long. V was clipped by 6 bases and J by 3 bases; unmatched bases: 6. Germline V gene lookup returns CDR1 MNHEY and CDR2 SVGAGI. CDR3 residues: CASSLAGGKYYEQYF. CDR3 nucleotide sequence: TGTGCCAGCAGCCTAGCGGGAGGGAAGTACTACGAGCAGTACTTC.

J is TRBJ2-2 and V is TRBV11-2, with D possibly matching TRBD2 (5 bases). The CDR3 is 15 amino acids. The germline gives CDR1 SGHAT, CDR2 FQNNGV. V was trimmed by 1 base and J by 6 bases, leaving 12 bases between them. DNA for the CDR3: TGTGCCAGCAGCTTAGTCCCTACCGGGGCCGGGGAGCTGTTTTTT. Amino acids: CASSLVPTGAGELFF.

V and J are TRBV18 and TRBJ2-3; TRBD2 aligns across 8 bases. V shed 3 bases, J shed 4 bases, and the junction held 6 bases outside the gene matches. The CDR3 extends over 15 amino acids. Germline CDR1 is KGHSH and CDR2 is LQKENI. Written as DNA, the CDR3 is TGTGCCAGCTCACCCGGGATACTAGCGGCAGATACGCAGTATTTT. Translated: CASSPGILAADTQYF.

The chain joins TRBV27 to TRBJ1-1; 8 bases align to TRBD1. This CDR3 has 14 amino acids. Looked up from germline, CDR1 is MNHEY and CDR2 is SMNVEV (reference sequence). V lost 5 bases, J lost 4 bases, and 6 bases stayed unmatched. CDR3 residues: CASSTDRVSTEAFF. CDR3 in DNA: TGTGCCAGCAGTACGGACAGGGTGAGCACTGAAGCTTTCTTT.

The chain employs TRBV24-1 and TRBJ2-7; 8 bases fit TRBD1. Germline V lookup: CDR1 KGHDR, CDR2 SFDVKD. The CDR3 runs 14 residues. V trimming: 4 bases; J trimming: 6 bases; junction bases outside the gene matches: 7. CDR3 residues: CATSDPGTGGEQYF. In DNA form, the CDR3 reads TGTGCCACCAGTGACCCTGGGACAGGCGGCGAGCAGTACTTC.

The V call is TRBV27, the J call TRBJ1-1; 7 nucleotides match TRBD1. The CDR3 loop spans 14 amino acids. The V gene end was trimmed by 6 bases and the J gene end by 5 bases; junction bases not matched to a gene: 9. Germline V CDR1 and CDR2: MNHEY, SMNVEV (reference sequence). The CDR3 region has the DNA TGTGCCAGCAGCCAGGGACAGATGGTGACTGAAGCTTTCTTT. Translation: CASSQGQMVTEAFF.

The gene calls are TRBV7-3 and TRBJ2-5, with 10 bases matching TRBD2. Germline-derived CDR1 and CDR2 are SGHTA and FQGTGA. This CDR3 has 14 amino acids. The V gene end was trimmed by 5 bases and the J gene end by 4 bases; junction bases not matched to a gene: 4. CDR3 amino acids: CASSPSGRGETQYF. The CDR3 nucleotides read TGTGCCAGCAGCCCGAGCGGGAGGGGAGAGACCCAGTACTTC.

This rearrangement joins TRBV18 to TRBJ1-1; no reliable D call. The CDR3 length is 13 residues. Germline V gene lookup returns CDR1 KGHSH and CDR2 LQKENI. V was shortened by 0 bases and J by 8 bases, with 10 bases between the two germline ends. The CDR3 spells CASSPPVSQEAFF. In DNA, the CDR3 is TGTGCCAGCTCACCACCGGTTAGCCAGGAAGCTTTCTTT.

The rearrangement joins TRBV3-1 (or the pseudogene TRBV3-2) to TRBJ2-1, with 10 positions matching TRBD2. The CDR3 extends over 14 amino acids. The J segment lost 5 bases and the V segment lost 4 bases, leaving 2 bases of the junction unmatched. CDR1 is LGHDT, CDR2 YNNKEL, per germline (reference sequence). The CDR3 DNA reads TGTGCCAGCAGCCCTAGCGGGAGTAACAATGAGCAGTTCTTC. Amino acid sequence: CASSPSGSNNEQFF.

The rearrangement links TRBV10-1 to TRBJ2-2; the match to TRBD2 covers 8 bases. V shed 0 bases, J shed 5 bases, and the junction held 5 bases outside the gene matches. The CDR3 has 16 residues. Germline V lookup: CDR1 WNHNN, CDR2 SYGVQD (reference sequence). This CDR3 is CASSESGGRKTGELFF. CDR3 nucleotide sequence: TGCGCCAGCAGTGAGTCTGGCGGGAGGAAAACCGGGGAGCTGTTTTTT.

This clone was seen just once. The rearrangement uses TRBV15 and TRBJ1-2, with no clear D. This CDR3 has 15 residues. V shed 0 bases and J shed 0 bases, with 8 bases lying between them. The germline gives CDR1 LNHNV, CDR2 YYDKDF (reference sequence). In DNA, the CDR3 is TGTGCCACCAGCAGAGAGAATAGAGCTAACTATGGCTACACCTTC. As protein: CATSRENRANYGYTF.